This T cell receptor (beta chain) was profiled in a study of cytomegalovirus exposure and HLA in healthy donors. In the case of this clone: Its antigen remains unidentified.

The CDR3 spans 14 residues. CDR1 and CDR2 (germline): SGHRS, YFSETQ. V lost 4 bases, J lost 7 bases, and 17 bases lay in between. Overall study findings and caveats: Rarity characterized most TCR sequences, yet some public TCRs appeared in many donors. Earlier analysis yielded a pattern in which most TCR beta V segments were productive about 87% or about 30% of the time. A link between a missense DCLRE1C variant and TCR beta V- and J-gene trimming emerged from a later analysis.

Both 60 Vbeta primers and 13 Jbeta primers went into the PCR. This table comes from immunoSEQ multiplex PCR, and its TCRdb copy is limited to in-frame clones, with some not included. The sample lists approximately 110,000 clones, around 62% seen once, with 3.5% to 4% in the top ten. This clonotype was sampled from a man aged 25 to 45 in good health and CMV-seropositive. The sequencing sample was made of PBMCs. This chain links TRBV5-1 with TRBJ1-2, with unresolved D. The CDR3 sequence is CASSRTPRLPGYTF. The CDR3 coding sequence is TGCGCCAGCAGCCGAACCCCTAGACTACCTGGCTACACCTTC.